The source of this T cell receptor beta chain is a study of blood T cells in healthy people across ages. The sample holds a few counts of this clonotype. Using a J-beta primer mix together with a sample-barcoded 5' primer, a second PCR was run for roughly 6 to 12 cycles. TCRdb re-derived calls from the 5' RACE reads in MiXCR, one entry per CDR3 protein. The sample consists of roughly 1,000,000 distinct CDR3 sequences, around 25% of them appearing once. A further study also used this sample, focusing on T cells of mothers and their children. As that report states: Whether related or unrelated, pairs show similar shaping of TCR recombination output by thymic selection. Related mother-child pairs shared slightly more overlap than unrelated pairs, but the difference was non-significant.

The material sequenced was blood. This sequence was found in a girl aged 2-10 years in good health.

This chain's CDR3 is CASRSKQGTLDNEQFF. The CDR3 DNA is TGTGCCAGCAGATCAAAACAGGGGACTTTAGACAATGAGCAGTTCTTC. The chain has TRBV7-9 and TRBJ2-1; possibly TRBD1 for D (7 bases). CDR1 and CDR2 from the germline V gene are SEHNR and FQNEAQ (reference sequence). V gave up 6 bases and J gave up 5 bases, with 20 bases separating them. The CDR3 has 16 amino acids.